A selection of T cell receptor beta chains follows, all from one sample in a study of T cell responses to AZD1222 COVID-19 vaccine. The data were produced by immunoSEQ multiplex PCR, yet TCRdb's version contains in-frame clones alone and is incomplete. Among 150,000 to 170,000 clones, 88% were seen once, and the ten largest hold around 3%. The specimen comprised peripheral blood, sampled on day 0 of AZD1222 vaccination. Receptor source: an adult in good health. Both conserved end residues are part of each CDR3. D genes are given only for firm matches. Clone size appears in some rows only: once, few, many, or a class for an expanded clone.

size: .; V: TRBV18; D: .; J: TRBJ1-5; DNA: TGTGCCAGCTCACCACGGCTTATTAGCAATCAGCCCCAGCATTTT; CDR3: CASSPRLISNQPQHF
size: .; V: TRBV7-2; D: .; J: TRBJ1-2; DNA: TGTGCCAGCAGCTTAGGCCCAGATAACTATGGCTACACCTTC; CDR3: CASSLGPDNYGYTF
size: .; V: TRBV6-5; D: TRBD2; J: TRBJ2-7; DNA: TGTGCCAGCAGGGGGACTAGAAACACCTACGAGCAGTACTTC; CDR3: CASRGTRNTYEQYF
size: once; V: TRBV19; D: TRBD1; J: TRBJ1-2; DNA: TGTGCCAGTAGTATAGTCGGACAGGGTACCTATGGCTACACCTTC; CDR3: CASSIVGQGTYGYTF
size: .; V: TRBV10-2; D: TRBD2; J: TRBJ2-3; DNA: TGCGCCAGCGCCCTAGGAGGTAGCGGGGGGGGTTCCACAGATACGCAGTATTTT; CDR3: CASALGGSGGGSTDTQYF
size: .; V: TRBV7-2; D: .; J: TRBJ2-5; DNA: TGTGCCAGCAGCCGCGCGGGAGAGACCCAGTACTTC; CDR3: CASSRAGETQYF
size: .; V: TRBV20-1; D: TRBD1; J: TRBJ1-2; DNA: TGCAGTGCTGGGACAGGGGATGGCTACACCTTC; CDR3: CSAGTGDGYTF
size: .; V: TRBV25-1; D: TRBD1; J: TRBJ2-2; DNA: TGTGCCAGCAGTGATTACAGGGGGAACACCGGGGAGCTGTTTTTT; CDR3: CASSDYRGNTGELFF
size: .; V: TRBV3-1/TRBV3-2; D: .; J: TRBJ1-3; DNA: TGTGCCAGCAGCCAAGATCTGTCAGAACTAAACTCTGGAAACACCATATATTTT; CDR3: CASSQDLSELNSGNTIYF
size: .; V: TRBV10-2; D: TRBD1; J: TRBJ2-2; DNA: TGCGCCAGCAGCGACCCCGGGACAGGGAACACCGGGGAGCTGTTTTTT; CDR3: CASSDPGTGNTGELFF
size: .; V: TRBV5-1; D: .; J: TRBJ1-2; DNA: TGCGCCAGCAGCTTGGCCGAGGCAGCCCATAACTATGGCTACACCTTC; CDR3: CASSLAEAAHNYGYTF
size: .; V: TRBV9; D: .; J: TRBJ2-2; DNA: TGTGCCAGCAGCGTAGATGATAGCTTCACCGGGGAGCTGTTTTTT; CDR3: CASSVDDSFTGELFF
size: .; V: TRBV24-1; D: .; J: TRBJ2-3; DNA: TGTGCCACCAGTGACCGCAGATTCACAGATACGCAGTATTTT; CDR3: CATSDRRFTDTQYF
size: .; V: TRBV7-9; D: TRBD1; J: TRBJ1-2; DNA: TGTGCCAGCAGCTCCGACAGGGGACACTATGGCTACACCTTC; CDR3: CASSSDRGHYGYTF
size: .; V: TRBV10-3; D: .; J: TRBJ1-1; DNA: TGTGCCATCAGTCAGGCAACAGGGCCCAACACTGAAGCTTTCTTT; CDR3: CAISQATGPNTEAFF
size: few; V: TRBV7-8; D: .; J: TRBJ1-1; DNA: TGTGCCAGCAGCTTAGTTCGGGGTAACACTGAAGCTTTCTTT; CDR3: CASSLVRGNTEAFF
size: few; V: TRBV6-6; D: TRBD1; J: TRBJ1-1; DNA: TGTGCCAGCAGTTTTCGGCAGGGGGCAACTGAAGCTTTCTTT; CDR3: CASSFRQGATEAFF
size: .; V: TRBV28; D: TRBD2; J: TRBJ2-7; DNA: TGTGCCAGCAGTTTAGGGCTAGCGGGGGCCTACGAGCAGTACTTC; CDR3: CASSLGLAGAYEQYF
size: .; V: TRBV19; D: .; J: TRBJ1-3; DNA: TGTGCCAGTAGTATAGACGGCGGGCCCTCTGGAAACACCATATATTTT; CDR3: CASSIDGGPSGNTIYF
size: few; V: TRBV29-1; D: .; J: TRBJ2-7; DNA: TGCAGCACCACGGGGGACAGTCCCTACGAGCAGTACTTC; CDR3: CSTTGDSPYEQYF
size: .; V: TRBV7-8; D: TRBD1; J: TRBJ2-2; DNA: TGTGCCAGCAGCAAACGACAGGGGACCACCGGGGAGCTGTTTTTT; CDR3: CASSKRQGTTGELFF
size: .; V: TRBV9; D: TRBD1; J: TRBJ2-3; DNA: TGTGCCAGCAGCTCCAGACAGGGGGCAACAGATACGCAGTATTTT; CDR3: CASSSRQGATDTQYF
size: .; V: TRBV4-1; D: .; J: TRBJ1-2; DNA: TGCGCCAGCAGCCTGAGGGGCAGCTCTAACTATGGCTACACCTTC; CDR3: CASSLRGSSNYGYTF